This T cell receptor beta chain was retrieved from a study of cytomegalovirus exposure and HLA in healthy donors. The CDR3 extends over 15 amino acids. Germline V gene sequence: CDR1 LGHNA, CDR2 YSLEER. The J segment lost 4 bases and the V segment lost 4 bases, leaving 8 bases of the junction unmatched. Whole-study findings and limits: Association with HLA alleles at 0.05 false discovery rate was found for 17,000 or so TCR beta sequences in a later analysis.

Comments on this clone: Its specificity is not known.

Primers included in the PCR were 60 Vbeta and 13 Jbeta primers. Method: immunoSEQ multiplex PCR; TCRdb's copy keeps in-frame clones and lacks some. The data show about 70,000 clones, 86% seen once. The chain has TRBV4-3 and TRBJ2-5; 8 bases are shared with TRBD2. The sample taken for sequencing was PBMCs. The source is a woman in her twenties or thirties in good health and CMV-seronegative. DNA of the CDR3: TGCGCCAGCAGCCGAAGCGGGAGTAGGCGAGAGACCCAGTACTTC. Protein: CASSRSGSRRETQYF.